The source of this T cell receptor beta chain is a study of blood T cell repertoires in COVID-19. The wider study: Samples representing acute and convalescent COVID-19 were sourced from the United States, Italy and Spain. The analysed material was cDNA or gDNA that came from T cells, B-cell-depleted T cells, or PBMCs.

How the authors handled the data: Reference gene primer amplification gave nucleated cell count estimates. Clones were read by immunoSEQ multiplex PCR, and TCRdb kept only the in-frame ones, dropping some. D and trimming come from the DNA, and the V and J calls and clone size come from that table. The sample carries some 400,000 clones, around 89% recorded once. J lost 8 bases, V lost 4 bases, and 7 bases had no gene match. Per the germline V gene, CDR1 is SGHTS and CDR2 is YDEGEE. The CDR3 extends over 15 amino acids. The sequencing input was peripheral blood. This receptor was obtained from a man aged 18 to 29 with active or convalescent COVID-19. The rearrangement uses TRBV5-8 and TRBJ1-4; the match to TRBD1 covers 11 bases. In nucleotides, the CDR3 is TGTGCCAGCAGCACAGGGACAGGGGGACGGGAAAAACTGTTTTTT. It specifies CASSTGTGGREKLFF.